This TCR beta chain was profiled in a study of T cells expressing NK-cell markers. Study overall: Serological testing identified most of the eight sequenced donors as HCMV-seropositive and one as seronegative. General observations from the study: Dominant NKG2C+ clonotypes accounted for roughly 1.0-8% of CD8+ T cells in about 6 donors.

TCRdb re-called the 5' RACE reads and catalogs CDR3 proteins one per entry, DNA excluded. There are approximately 110,000 distinct CDR3 sequences in the sample, with about a fifth held by the top ten. CDR3 length: 14 amino acids. Germline CDR1 SGHTA, CDR2 FQGNSA. Remarks on this clonotype: Its target is not known.

The V gene is TRBV7-2, the J gene TRBJ1-1; the D call of TRBD1 rests on TCRdb alone, since no DNA is present to check it. The sequencing sample was made of blood T cells: a sorted CD56 or NKG2C T cell subset, CD4+ or CD8+ T cells, or bulk PBMC T cells (not recorded which). The TCR was taken from a woman between 18 and 69 years old in good health. The CDR3 loop is CASSLRVSFTEAFF.